This T cell receptor (beta chain) derives from a study of blood T cell repertoires in COVID-19. In the original processing: The assay estimated nucleated cells by amplifying reference gene primers. Here immunoSEQ multiplex PCR was the method, and the copy in TCRdb shows in-frame clones only, minus some. V and J calls and clone size follow that table, whereas D and trimming were derived from the DNA. The table lists under 200,000 clones, around 74% of them singletons, with 2.5% to 3% in the top ten. The TCR sequence derives from an older man with acute or convalescent COVID-19. The sample was peripheral blood.

The CDR3 is CASSSAGQGSSYNEQFF. The DNA for the CDR3 is TGTGCCAGCAGTTCAGCCGGACAGGGGAGCTCCTACAATGAGCAGTTCTTC. J is TRBJ2-1 and V is TRBV27, with TRBD1 matching 9 bases. The CDR3 is 17 residues long. The junction had 7 bases not matched to a gene; V was cut back by 4 bases and J by 0 bases. Germline V gives CDR1 MNHEY, CDR2 SMNVEV (reference sequence).